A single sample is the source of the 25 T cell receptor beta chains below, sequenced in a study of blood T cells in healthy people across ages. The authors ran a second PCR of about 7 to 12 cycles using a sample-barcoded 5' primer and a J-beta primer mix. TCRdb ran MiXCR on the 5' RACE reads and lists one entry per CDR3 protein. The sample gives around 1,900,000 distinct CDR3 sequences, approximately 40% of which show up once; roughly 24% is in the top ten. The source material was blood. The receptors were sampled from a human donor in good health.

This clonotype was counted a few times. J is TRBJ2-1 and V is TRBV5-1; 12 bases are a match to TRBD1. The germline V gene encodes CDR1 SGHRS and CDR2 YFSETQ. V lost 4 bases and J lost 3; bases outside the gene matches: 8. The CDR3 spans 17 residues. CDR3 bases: TGCGCCAGCAGCCTTGGGACAGGGGGCCCCTACTACAATGAGCAGTTCTTC. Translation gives CASSLGTGGPYYNEQFF.

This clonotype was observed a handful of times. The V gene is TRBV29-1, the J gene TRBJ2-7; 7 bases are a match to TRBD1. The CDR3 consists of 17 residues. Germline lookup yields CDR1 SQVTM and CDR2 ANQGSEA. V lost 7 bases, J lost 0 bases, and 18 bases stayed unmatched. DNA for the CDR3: TGCAGCGCGTACACCTATAAATCCCGGGACAGCTCCTACGAGCAGTACTTC. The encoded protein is CSAYTYKSRDSSYEQYF.

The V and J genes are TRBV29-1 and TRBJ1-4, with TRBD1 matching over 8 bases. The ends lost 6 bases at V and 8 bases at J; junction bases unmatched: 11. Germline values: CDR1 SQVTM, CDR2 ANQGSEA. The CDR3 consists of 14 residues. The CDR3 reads CSVADRGVEEKLFF. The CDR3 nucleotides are TGCAGCGTAGCCGACAGGGGAGTAGAGGAAAAACTGTTTTTT.

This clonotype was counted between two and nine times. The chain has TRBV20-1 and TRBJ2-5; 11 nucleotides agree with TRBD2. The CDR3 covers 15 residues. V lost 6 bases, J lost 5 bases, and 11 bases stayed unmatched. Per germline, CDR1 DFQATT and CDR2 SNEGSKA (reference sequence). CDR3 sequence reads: CSANQIAGGLETQYF. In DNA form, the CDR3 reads TGCAGTGCCAATCAAATAGCGGGGGGGCTGGAGACCCAGTACTTC.

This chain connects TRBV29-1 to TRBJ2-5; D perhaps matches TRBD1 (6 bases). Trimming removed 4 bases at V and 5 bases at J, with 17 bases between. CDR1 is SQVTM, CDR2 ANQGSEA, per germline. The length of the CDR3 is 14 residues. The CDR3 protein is CSVVRQGSEETQYF. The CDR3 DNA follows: TGCAGCGTTGTACGTCAGGGGTCGGAGGAGACCCAGTACTTC.

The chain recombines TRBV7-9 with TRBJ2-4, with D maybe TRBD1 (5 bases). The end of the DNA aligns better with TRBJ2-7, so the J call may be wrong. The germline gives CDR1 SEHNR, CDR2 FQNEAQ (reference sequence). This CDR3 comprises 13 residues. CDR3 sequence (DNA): TGTGCCAGCAGCCTTCAGGGAAGATCCGAGCAGTACTTC. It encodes CASSLQGRSEQYF.

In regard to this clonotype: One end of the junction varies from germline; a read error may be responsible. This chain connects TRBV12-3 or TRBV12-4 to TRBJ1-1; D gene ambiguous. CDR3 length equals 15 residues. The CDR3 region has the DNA TGTGCCGGCAGTTTAATAAGGGTTCGAAACACTGAAGCTTTCTTT. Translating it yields CAGSLIRVRNTEAFF.

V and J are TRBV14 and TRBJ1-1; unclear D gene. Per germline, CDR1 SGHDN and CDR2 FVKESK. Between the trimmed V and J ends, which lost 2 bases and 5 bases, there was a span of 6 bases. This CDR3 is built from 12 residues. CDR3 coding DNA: TGTGCCAGCAGCCAATCGCCGACTGAAGCTTTCTTT. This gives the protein CASSQSPTEAFF.

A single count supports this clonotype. The CDR3 nucleotides read TGTGCCAGCAGCTTGGATGGGGGGGGTCGCGAGCAGTACTTC. Translating gives CASSLDGGGREQYF. This chain uses TRBV7-9 with TRBJ2-7; 7 bases match TRBD2. Trimming took 3 bases from V and 6 from J; bases not matched to a gene: 8. CDR3 length equals 14 residues. The germline V gene encodes CDR1 SEHNR and CDR2 FQNEAQ (reference sequence).

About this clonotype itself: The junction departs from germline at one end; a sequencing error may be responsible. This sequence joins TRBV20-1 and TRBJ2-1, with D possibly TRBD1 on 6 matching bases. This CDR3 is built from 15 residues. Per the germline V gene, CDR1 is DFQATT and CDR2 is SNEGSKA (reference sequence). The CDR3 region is CSARGGQDTYNEQVF. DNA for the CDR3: TGCAGTGCTAGAGGGGGGCAGGACACCTACAATGAGCAGGTCTTC.

The CDR3: CASSPGLAGGYSYNEQFF. The CDR3 DNA follows: TGTGCCAGCAGCCCGGGACTAGCGGGGGGTTACTCCTACAATGAGCAGTTCTTC. The chain uses TRBV7-6 and TRBJ2-1; 15 bases line up with TRBD2. The germline V gene encodes CDR1 SGHVS and CDR2 FNYEAQ. V trimming: 5 bases; J trimming: 0 bases; junction bases outside the gene matches: 5. This CDR3 contains 18 residues.

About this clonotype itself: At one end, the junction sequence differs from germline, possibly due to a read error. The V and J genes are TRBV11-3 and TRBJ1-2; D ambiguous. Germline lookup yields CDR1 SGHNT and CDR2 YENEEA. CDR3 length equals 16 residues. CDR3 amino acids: CAGSQMVVEGNYGYTF. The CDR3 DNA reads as TGTGCCGGCAGCCAAATGGTAGTTGAAGGAAACTATGGCTACACCTTC.

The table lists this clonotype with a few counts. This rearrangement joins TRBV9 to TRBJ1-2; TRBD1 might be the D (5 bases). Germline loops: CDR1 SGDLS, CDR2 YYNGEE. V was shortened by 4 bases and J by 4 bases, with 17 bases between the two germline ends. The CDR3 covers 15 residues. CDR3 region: CASSHSIAGIYGYTF. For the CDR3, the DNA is TGTGCCAGCAGCCACTCTATAGCAGGGATCTATGGCTACACCTTC.

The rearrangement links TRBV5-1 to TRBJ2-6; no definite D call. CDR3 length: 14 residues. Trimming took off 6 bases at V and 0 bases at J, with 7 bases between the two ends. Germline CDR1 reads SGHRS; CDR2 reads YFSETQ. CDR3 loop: CASNSDSGANVLTF. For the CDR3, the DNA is TGCGCCAGCAACAGCGACTCTGGGGCCAACGTCCTGACTTTC.

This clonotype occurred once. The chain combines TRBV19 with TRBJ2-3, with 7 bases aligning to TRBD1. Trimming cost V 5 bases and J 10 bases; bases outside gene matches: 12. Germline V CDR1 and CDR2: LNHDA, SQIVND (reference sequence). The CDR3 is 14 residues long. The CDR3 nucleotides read TGTGCCAGTAGTCCCCAGGACACAGGGGAGCCGCAGTATTTT. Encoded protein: CASSPQDTGEPQYF.

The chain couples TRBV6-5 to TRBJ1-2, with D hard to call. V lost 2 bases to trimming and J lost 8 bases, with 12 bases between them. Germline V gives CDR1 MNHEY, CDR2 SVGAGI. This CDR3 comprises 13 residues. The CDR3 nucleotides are TGTGCCAGCAGTTACGGCTCTGGGTCGGGCTACACCTTC. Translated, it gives CASSYGSGSGYTF.

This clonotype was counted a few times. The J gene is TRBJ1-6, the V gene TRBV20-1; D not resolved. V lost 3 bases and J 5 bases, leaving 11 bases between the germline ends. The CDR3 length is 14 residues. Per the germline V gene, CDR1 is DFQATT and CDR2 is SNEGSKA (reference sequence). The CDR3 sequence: CSASSGPNNSPLHF. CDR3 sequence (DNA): TGCAGTGCTAGTAGCGGTCCTAATAATTCACCCCTCCACTTT.

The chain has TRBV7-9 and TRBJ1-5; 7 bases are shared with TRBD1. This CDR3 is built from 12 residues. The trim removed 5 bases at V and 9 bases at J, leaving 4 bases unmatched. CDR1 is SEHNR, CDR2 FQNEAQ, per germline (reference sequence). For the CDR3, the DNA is TGTGCCAGCAGCCAGGGGGGCTGGCCCCAGCATTTT. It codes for CASSQGGWPQHF.

In DNA form, the CDR3 reads TGTGCCAGCAGCTTTCAGACTAGCGGGGGGGCGGATACGCAGTATTTT. Protein sequence: CASSFQTSGGADTQYF. The chain uses TRBV7-2 and TRBJ2-3, with TRBD2 matching 14 bases. Germline V gene data show CDR1 as SGHTA and CDR2 as FQGNSA. This CDR3 has 16 amino acids. J lost 6 bases, V lost 3 bases, and 5 bases had no gene match.

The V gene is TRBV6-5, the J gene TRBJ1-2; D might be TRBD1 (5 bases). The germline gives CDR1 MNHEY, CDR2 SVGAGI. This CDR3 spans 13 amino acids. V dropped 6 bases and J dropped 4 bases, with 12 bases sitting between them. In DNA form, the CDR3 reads TGTGCCAGCAGGGGGCCCAGGGCCTATGGCTACACCTTC. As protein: CASRGPRAYGYTF.

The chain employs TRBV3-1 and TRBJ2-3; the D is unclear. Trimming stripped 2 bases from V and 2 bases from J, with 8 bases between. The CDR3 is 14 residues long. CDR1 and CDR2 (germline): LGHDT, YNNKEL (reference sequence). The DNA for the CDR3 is TGTGCCAGCAGCCAAATGCGGAACACAGATACGCAGTATTTT. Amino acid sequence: CASSQMRNTDTQYF.

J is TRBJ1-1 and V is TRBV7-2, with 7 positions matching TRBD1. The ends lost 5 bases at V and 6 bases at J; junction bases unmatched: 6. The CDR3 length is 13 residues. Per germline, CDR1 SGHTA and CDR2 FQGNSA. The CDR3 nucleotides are TGTGCCAGCAGCAACAGGGGAGCGGCTGAAGCTTTCTTT. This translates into CASSNRGAAEAFF.

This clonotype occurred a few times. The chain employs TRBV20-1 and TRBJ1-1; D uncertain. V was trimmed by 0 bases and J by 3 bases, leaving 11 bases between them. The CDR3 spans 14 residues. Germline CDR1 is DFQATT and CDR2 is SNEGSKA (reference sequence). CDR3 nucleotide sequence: TGCAGTGCTAGAGAGGCGGGCCTCCACACTGAAGCTTTCTTT. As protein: CSAREAGLHTEAFF.

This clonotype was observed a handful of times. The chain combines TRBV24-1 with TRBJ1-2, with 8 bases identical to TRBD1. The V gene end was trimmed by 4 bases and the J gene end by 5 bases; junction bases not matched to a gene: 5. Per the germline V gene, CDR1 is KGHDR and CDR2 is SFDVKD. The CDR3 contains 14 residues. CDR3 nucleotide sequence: TGTGCCACCAGTGAGGGACAGGACCTATATGGCTACACCTTC. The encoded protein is CATSEGQDLYGYTF.

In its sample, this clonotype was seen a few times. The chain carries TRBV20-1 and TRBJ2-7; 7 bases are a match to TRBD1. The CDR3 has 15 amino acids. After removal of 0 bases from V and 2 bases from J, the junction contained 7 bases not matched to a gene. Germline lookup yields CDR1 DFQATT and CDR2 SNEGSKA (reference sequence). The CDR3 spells CSARDRQGDPYEQYF. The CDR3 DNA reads TGCAGTGCTAGAGATCGCCAGGGGGACCCCTACGAGCAGTACTTC.